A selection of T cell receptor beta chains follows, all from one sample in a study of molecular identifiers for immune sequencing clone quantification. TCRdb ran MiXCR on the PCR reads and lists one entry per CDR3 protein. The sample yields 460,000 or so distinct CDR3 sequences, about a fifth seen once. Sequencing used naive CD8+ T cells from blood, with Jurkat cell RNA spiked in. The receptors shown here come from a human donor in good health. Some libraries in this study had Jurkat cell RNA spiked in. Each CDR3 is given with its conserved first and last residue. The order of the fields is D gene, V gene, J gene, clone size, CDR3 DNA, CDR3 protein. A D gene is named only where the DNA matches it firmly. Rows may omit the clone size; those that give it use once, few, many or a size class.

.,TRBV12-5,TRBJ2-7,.,TGTGCTAGTGGTTCTGAGGCCCTGACAGTGTATAGCTCCTACGAGCAGTACTTC,CASGSEALTVYSSYEQYF
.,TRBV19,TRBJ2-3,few,TGTGCCAGTAGTATATTCGCGGGGGCTGGCACAGATACGCAGTATTTT,CASSIFAGAGTDTQYF
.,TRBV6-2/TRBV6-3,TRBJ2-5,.,TGTGCCAGCACCCACCCGGACGGCTGGCCGTGGGAGACCCAGTACTTC,CASTHPDGWPWETQYF
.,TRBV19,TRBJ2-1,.,TGTGCCAGTAGTATCAGTTCTGGGGGGGCCGGGGGTGAGCAGTTCTTC,CASSISSGGAGGEQFF
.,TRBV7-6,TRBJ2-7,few,TGTGCCAGCAGCTTAAGGACTAAAAATCCCTACGAGCAGTACTTC,CASSLRTKNPYEQYF
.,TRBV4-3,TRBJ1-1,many,TGCGCCAGCAGCCCCATCGGGGGAGGGACTGAAGCTTTCTTT,CASSPIGGGTEAFF
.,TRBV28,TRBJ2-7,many,TGTGCCAGCAGTTTGGACCTAGGACGGAGACCCTACGAGCAGTACTTC,CASSLDLGRRPYEQYF
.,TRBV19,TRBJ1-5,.,TGTGCCAGTAGTATCTCCGGTTATAGCAATCAGCCCCAGCATTTT,CASSISGYSNQPQHF
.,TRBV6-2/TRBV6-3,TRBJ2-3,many,TGTGCCAGCAGCCAACCTTATTTCACAGATACGCAGTATTTT,CASSQPYFTDTQYF
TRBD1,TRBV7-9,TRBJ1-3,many,TGTGCCAGCAGCTCGGACAGGCACCTTGGAAACACCATATATTTT,CASSSDRHLGNTIYF
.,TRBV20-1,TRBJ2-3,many,TGCAGTGCTAGAGATAAGCAGCGGCCTTCTAGCACAGATACGCAGTATTTT,CSARDKQRPSSTDTQYF
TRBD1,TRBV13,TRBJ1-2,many,TGTGCCAGCAGCTTAGAGGGGACAGGTTCTGAGGGCTACACCTTC,CASSLEGTGSEGYTF
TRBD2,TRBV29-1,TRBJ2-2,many,TGCAGTGGGGGACTAGCGGGAGGGCCCGGCGGGGAGCTGTTTTTT,CSGGLAGGPGGELFF
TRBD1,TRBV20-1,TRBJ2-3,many,TGCAGTGCCTACCCCGGGACAGGGGGCGTAGATACGCAGTATTTT,CSAYPGTGGVDTQYF
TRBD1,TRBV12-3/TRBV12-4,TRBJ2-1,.,TGTGCCAGCAGGATGCAGGACAGGGCCAATATTGAGCAGTTCTTC,CASRMQDRANIEQFF
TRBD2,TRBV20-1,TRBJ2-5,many,TGCAGTGCTAGAGTTCGGACTAGCGGGGTAGAGACCCAGTACTTC,CSARVRTSGVETQYF
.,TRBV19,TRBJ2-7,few,TGTGCCAGTAGTATAGATTCGAAGGACAGCTACGAGCAGTACTTC,CASSIDSKDSYEQYF
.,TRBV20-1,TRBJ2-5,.,TGCAGTGCTAGGGGGGAGGGGGGACCAGTGTACCAAGAGACCCAGTACTTC,CSARGEGGPVYQETQYF
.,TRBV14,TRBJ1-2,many,TGTGCCAGCAGCCAAGACAGGGGATACTATGGCTACACCTTC,CASSQDRGYYGYTF
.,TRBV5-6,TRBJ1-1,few,TGTGCCAGCAGCTTCCGACGGACAACGCTTGAAGCTTTCTTT,CASSFRRTTLEAFF
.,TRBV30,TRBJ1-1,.,TGTGCCTGGAGCCAGGGACGGAGGAACACTGAAGCTTTCTTT,CAWSQGRRNTEAFF
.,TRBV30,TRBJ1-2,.,TGTGCCTGGGCAGGGATTAGTGGCTACACCTTC,CAWAGISGYTF
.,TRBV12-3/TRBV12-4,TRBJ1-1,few,TGTGCCAGCAGTGCCCCCGGGCAGAGTGGAGCTTTCTTT,CASSAPGQSGAFF
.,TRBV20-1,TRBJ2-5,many,TGCAGTGCTAGGGATGGGGAGACCCAGTACTTC,CSARDGETQYF
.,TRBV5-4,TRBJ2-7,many,TGTGCCAGCAAGGCAGGGGCTACCTACGAGCAGTACTTC,CASKAGATYEQYF
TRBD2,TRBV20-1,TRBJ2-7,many,TGCAGTGCTAGAGATCGTTGGCCTAGCGGGAGTGTCAGCGAGCAGTACTTC,CSARDRWPSGSVSEQYF
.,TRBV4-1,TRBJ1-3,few,TGCGCCAGCAGCCAAGTCGCTCAAGCGGTAGGAAACACCATATATTTT,CASSQVAQAVGNTIYF
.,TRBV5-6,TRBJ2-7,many,TGTGCCAGCAGCTTGGAAGTCCGAGGGATGGGGGAGCAGTACTTC,CASSLEVRGMGEQYF
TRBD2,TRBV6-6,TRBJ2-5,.,TGTGCCAGCAGTTTAGAATATACAAGGGAGGGAGAGACCCAGTACTTC,CASSLEYTREGETQYF
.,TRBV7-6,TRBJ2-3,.,TGTGCCAGCAGCTTAGGAACTTTTGGGGATGCGCAGTATTTT,CASSLGTFGDAQYF
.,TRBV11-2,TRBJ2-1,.,TGTGCCAGCAGCCCCGACGTGGGTTTCAATGAGCAGTTCTTC,CASSPDVGFNEQFF
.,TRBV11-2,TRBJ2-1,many,TGTGCCAGCAGCTTGAGGGAGGTGGGCTCCTACAATGAGCAGTTCTTC,CASSLREVGSYNEQFF
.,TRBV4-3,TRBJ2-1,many,TGCGCCAGCAGCCTATTTAGGAACCAAAATGAGCAGTTCTTC,CASSLFRNQNEQFF
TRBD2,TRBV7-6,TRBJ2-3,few,TGTGCCAGCAGCTCCGCCCGGTCCTGGACTAGCGGGAGAGGGTCAGATACGCAGTATTTT,CASSSARSWTSGRGSDTQYF
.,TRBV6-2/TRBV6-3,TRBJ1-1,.,TGTGCCAGCAGTTACCGACAGCGGAACACTGAAGCTTTCTTT,CASSYRQRNTEAFF
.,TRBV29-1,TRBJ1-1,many,TGCAGCGTTGAAGAAAGGACGGGAACTGAAGCTTTCTTT,CSVEERTGTEAFF
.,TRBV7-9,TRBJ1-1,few,TGTGCCAGCAGCTTTGCCCCCGAAGCTTTCTTT,CASSFAPEAFF
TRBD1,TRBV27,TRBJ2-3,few,TGTGCCAGCAGTTTATCTATGTTCGGGACAGGGGGCGTGCTGGATACGCAGTATTTT,CASSLSMFGTGGVLDTQYF
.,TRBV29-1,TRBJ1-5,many,TGCAGCGTTGATCCCGACTATAGCAATCAGCCCCAGCATTTT,CSVDPDYSNQPQHF
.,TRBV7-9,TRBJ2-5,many,TGTGCCAGCAGCCCCGAGGGCAGCCCAGCAGAGACCCAGTACTTC,CASSPEGSPAETQYF
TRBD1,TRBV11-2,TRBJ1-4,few,TGTGCCAGCAGCTTAAAACCGGACAGGGGTTATGAAAAACTGTTTTTT,CASSLKPDRGYEKLFF
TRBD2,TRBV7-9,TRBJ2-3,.,TGTGCCAGCAGCTTAGCGGTCCGGGTCGGGAGGACAGATACGCAGTATTTT,CASSLAVRVGRTDTQYF
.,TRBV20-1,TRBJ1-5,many,TGCAGTGCTAGGGGGAGGGTCGGTTCGAGCAATCAGCCCCAGCATTTT,CSARGRVGSSNQPQHF
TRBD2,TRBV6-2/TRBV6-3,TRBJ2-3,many,TGTGCCAGCAGAACGGGACTATCTTTCACAGATACGCAGTATTTT,CASRTGLSFTDTQYF
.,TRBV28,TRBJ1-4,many,TGTGCCAGCAGTTTAAGGCGCCTCCGATCGGCAACTAATGAAAAACTGTTTTTT,CASSLRRLRSATNEKLFF
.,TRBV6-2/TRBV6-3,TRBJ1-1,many,TGTGCCAGCAGTTACGGGCCCGACACTGAAGCTTTCTTT,CASSYGPDTEAFF